The 24 T cell receptor beta chains presented below share a single source sample, sequenced in a study of CD8+CD57+ T cells in acquired aplastic anemia. Profiles of TCR beta VDJ and CDR3 were generated from a genomic DNA template. TCRdb processed the reads anew with MiXCR; each CDR3 protein has one entry. Among fewer than 300,000 distinct CDR3 sequences listed, 65% to 90% were seen once. Patients picked for sequencing had shown CD8+CD57+ cell expansion detected by flow cytometry. Specimen: sorted CD4+, CD8+, or CD8+CD57+ T cells (not recorded which) from PBMCs. The receptors shown here come from a human donor with aplastic anemia.

The chain couples TRBV9 to TRBJ2-2; D is possibly TRBD2 (7 bases). The CDR3 has 16 residues. Deletions cut 3 bases from V and 9 bases from J, with 21 bases between. Germline CDR1 reads SGDLS; CDR2 reads YYNGEE. The CDR3 DNA sequence: TGTGCCAGCAGCGCTGCGGGGGCTGGGGAAAACAGGGAGCTGTTTTTT. Its protein is CASSAAGAGENRELFF.

Regarding this clonotype: The junction departs from germline at one end; a sequencing error may be responsible. V usage is TRBV11-1 and J usage is TRBJ1-2; D is ambiguous. This CDR3 has 15 residues. From germline, CDR1 is SGHAT and CDR2 FQDESV (reference sequence). CDR3 coding DNA: TGCGCCAGCAGCTTGCCGGCGGACGATAACTATGGCTACACCTTC. Protein: CASSLPADDNYGYTF.

This chain uses TRBV6-6 with TRBJ2-7; 7 nucleotides line up with TRBD1. The CDR3 is made up of 14 amino acids. The junction had 8 bases not matched to a gene; V was cut back by 5 bases and J by 4 bases. CDR1 MNHNY and CDR2 SVGAGI come from the germline V gene (reference sequence). CDR3 sequence: CASSLQGFGYEQYF. CDR3 nucleotide sequence: TGTGCCAGCAGTCTACAGGGGTTCGGTTACGAGCAGTACTTC.

J is TRBJ1-1 and V is TRBV15, with no clear D. V lost 6 bases, J lost 13 bases, and 12 bases lay in between. The CDR3 spans 10 residues. CDR1 LNHNV and CDR2 YYDKDF come from the germline V gene (reference sequence). The CDR3 nucleotides are TGTGCCACCAGTCCTAGGCCATGTTTCTTT. It specifies CATSPRPCFF.

V gene TRBV7-9 combines with J gene TRBJ2-3; TRBD2 aligns across 10 bases. Germline CDR1 reads SEHNR; CDR2 reads FQNEAQ (reference sequence). The CDR3 contains 14 residues. The V and J ends lost 11 bases and 9 bases, in that order; junction bases with no gene match: 14. The chain's CDR3 is CAYDVAGGHETQYF. The CDR3 DNA is TGTGCCTACGACGTAGCGGGAGGCCACGAGACGCAGTATTTT. The whole variable domain, remainder taken from reference TRBV7-9 and TRBJ2-3, is DTGVSQNPRHKITKRGQNVTFRCDPISEHNRLYWYRQTLGQGPEFLTYFQNEAQLEKSRLLSDRFSAERPKGSFSTLEIQRTEQGDSAMYLCAYDVAGGHETQYFGPGTRLTVL.

This clonotype occurred a few times. This chain joins TRBV7-8 and TRBJ2-1; D possibly corresponds to TRBD1 (5 bases). Germline assignment: CDR1 SGHVS and CDR2 FQNEAQ. This CDR3 has 16 amino acids. Trimming stripped 1 base from V and 13 bases from J, with 23 bases between. The CDR3 region has the DNA TGTGCCAGCAGCTTAGGGGGCGGTCACGATACGGAGTATCAGTTCTTC. This encodes CASSLGGGHDTEYQFF.

Details on this clonotype: Because it lacks the conserved phenylalanine or tryptophan at the end, this CDR3 is likely a read error. It is unclear where the CDR3 begins or ends on the DNA, so no DNA is shown, and the CDR3 is as TCRdb lists it. V is TRBV7-8 and J is TRBJ2-3; TRBD1, as called in the table, went unchecked against the DNA. Germline CDR1 and CDR2: SGHVS and FQNEAQ. The CDR3 is 13 residues long, counting both termini. CDR3 region: CASSVGPDGTALS.

This rearrangement joins TRBV20-1 to TRBJ1-1; D not resolved. The CDR3 is 15 amino acids. Germline V CDR1 and CDR2: DFQATT, SNEGSKA (reference sequence). Between the trimmed V and J ends, which lost 6 bases and 3 bases, there was a span of 20 bases. The CDR3 here is CSAQRSRGPYTEAFF. The CDR3 nucleotides read TGCAGTGCCCAACGTTCTAGAGGCCCTTACACTGAAGCTTTCTTT.

The table lists this clonotype with a few counts. The chain combines TRBV29-1 with TRBJ1-1, with a tentative D call TRBD1 (5 bases). The V gene's germline CDR1 is SQVTM and CDR2 ANQGSEA. There are 14 residues in the CDR3. V was cut by 5 bases and J by 5 bases, with 18 bases left in between. The CDR3 loop is CSVTAGRVYTEAFF. CDR3 DNA: TGCAGCGTTACGGCTGGCAGGGTATATACTGAAGCTTTCTTT.

J is TRBJ2-2 and V is TRBV5-6; 7 bases map to TRBD2. Germline-derived CDR1 and CDR2 are SGHDT and YYEEEE. This CDR3 region has 15 residues. V lost 0 bases to trimming and J lost 8 bases; unmatched junction nucleotides: 7. The CDR3: CASSLGEGPKGELFF. The CDR3 bases are TGTGCCAGCAGCTTGGGGGAGGGTCCGAAAGGGGAGCTGTTTTTT.

This clonotype was detected only a few times. One junction end does not reproduce the germline sequence, and a read error may be involved. J is TRBJ2-3 and V is TRBV7-8; tentative D call: TRBD1 (6 bases). The CDR3 loop spans 13 amino acids. CDR1 is SGHVS and CDR2 is FQNEAQ in the germline V gene. CDR3 region: CASGLGGTHTQYF. The CDR3, as DNA: TGTGCCAGCGGCTTAGGGGGAACACATACGCAGTATTTT.

This clonotype was found a few times. V gene TRBV9 combines with J gene TRBJ2-5; 7 bases agree with TRBD2. V was clipped by 5 bases and J by 9 bases; unmatched bases: 19. There are 16 residues in the CDR3. CDR1 is SGDLS, CDR2 YYNGEE, per germline. CDR3 in DNA: TGTGCCAGCAGTGTTGAAGCGGGGAACACCGGGGAGCCCCAGTACTTC. Its translation: CASSVEAGNTGEPQYF.

With respect to this clonotype: Sequence at one end of the junction differs from germline and may be a read error. The CDR3: CASSPGSAVYEQCF. The CDR3 coding sequence is TGTGCCAGCAGCCCCGGGTCAGCAGTTTACGAGCAGTGCTTC. The rearrangement links TRBV7-8 to TRBJ2-7; D is uncertain. CDR1 is SGHVS, CDR2 FQNEAQ, per germline. CDR3 length equals 14 residues.

This sequence joins TRBV10-3 and TRBJ1-2; weak D call: TRBD1 (5 bases). Trimming shortened V by 7 bases and J by 6 bases, and 21 bases separated the two germline ends. The CDR3 contains 15 residues. CDR1 is ENHRY and CDR2 is SYGVKD in the germline V gene. The CDR3 region has the DNA TGTGCCATCATCCCCGGTGTGGGTGAGGGGCATGGCTACACCTTC. This sequence encodes CAIIPGVGEGHGYTF.

The chain recombines TRBV2 with TRBJ2-1, with D hard to call. The CDR3 has 13 residues. Germline V gene sequence: CDR1 SNHLY, CDR2 FYNNEI. Trimming stripped 3 bases from V and 12 bases from J, with 15 bases between. The CDR3 is CASSDGRTHGQFF. CDR3 sequence (DNA): TGTGCCAGCAGTGATGGGCGAACGCATGGGCAGTTCTTC.

A remark on this clonotype: Lacking the conserved final phenylalanine or tryptophan, this CDR3 likely reflects a read error. The chain is built from TRBV7-2 and TRBJ1-5; maybe TRBD2 (5 bases). Near its end, the DNA agrees better with TRBJ2-3, so the J call may be wrong. Per the germline V gene, CDR1 is SGHTA and CDR2 is FQGNSA. This CDR3 is 12 amino acids long. In nucleotides, the CDR3 is TGTGCCAGCAGCGTAGCGTCAGATACACAGTATTAT. Amino acid sequence: CASSVASDTQYY.

In this sample, this clonotype turned up many times. The chain links TRBV7-8 to TRBJ2-7; D perhaps matches TRBD1 (6 bases). This CDR3 is built from 13 residues. Germline CDR1 SGHVS, CDR2 FQNEAQ. The CDR3 protein is CASSHRTAYEQYV. The DNA of the CDR3 is TGTGCCAGCAGCCACCGGACAGCCTATGAGCAGTACGTC.

On this clonotype itself: One junction end disagrees with the germline gene, perhaps due to a read error. The V and J genes are TRBV5-6 and TRBJ2-1, with D possibly being TRBD1 (5 bases). This CDR3 region has 15 residues. Germline assignment: CDR1 SGHDT and CDR2 YYEEEE. The chain's CDR3 is CASSLDRGALNEQFF. The CDR3 nucleotides are TGTGCCAGTAGCTTGGATAGGGGCGCGCTCAATGAGCAGTTCTTC.

The V call is TRBV7-8, the J call TRBJ2-5, with D perhaps matching TRBD1 or TRBD2 (6 bases each). The CDR3 extends over 15 amino acids. CDR1 and CDR2 (germline): SGHVS, FQNEAQ. V gave up 5 bases and J gave up 4 bases, with 17 bases separating them. The CDR3 is CASSRGRRRGETQYF. The CDR3 DNA follows: TGTGCCAGCAGCCGGGGGCGCCGGAGAGGAGAGACCCAGTACTTC.

This chain links TRBV9 with TRBJ2-5; D is uncertain. This CDR3 contains 14 residues. V lost 4 bases, J lost 12 bases, and 22 bases lay in between. CDR1 is SGDLS and CDR2 is YYNGEE in the germline V gene. This chain's CDR3 is CASSLIDKGTEEYF. Here the CDR3 DNA reads TGTGCCAGCAGCTTGATCGATAAGGGCACTGAAGAGTACTTC.

The V and J genes are TRBV7-9 and TRBJ2-3, with a tentative D call TRBD1 (5 bases). V shed 5 bases and J shed 8 bases, with 11 bases lying between them. There are 12 residues in the CDR3. Germline values: CDR1 SEHNR, CDR2 FQNEAQ (reference sequence). For the CDR3, the DNA is TGTGCCAGCAGCGTAGGGGAAGGTACGCAGTATTTT. Amino acids: CASSVGEGTQYF.

A note on this clonotype: Its ends do not fully match the called genes, so a read error is possible. The chain uses TRBV7-3 and TRBJ2-5; D remains ambiguous. The CDR3 extends over 14 amino acids. Germline V gene data show CDR1 as SGHTA and CDR2 as FQGTGA. This CDR3 is CATSRGGSQETEYF. CDR3 nucleotides: TGTGCCACCAGCAGAGGCGGCTCGCAAGAGACCGAGTACTTC. Filled out from reference TRBV7-3 and TRBJ2-5, the complete variable domain reads GAGVSQTPSNKVTEKGKYVELRCDPISGHTALYWYRQSLGQGPEFLIYFQGTGAADDSGLPNDRFFAVRPEGSVSTLKIQRTERGDSAVYLCATSRGGSQETEYFGPGTRLLVL.

J is TRBJ2-3 and V is TRBV10-3; the match to TRBD2 covers 8 bases. Trimming at V came to 10 bases and at J to 9 bases, leaving 15 bases not matched to a gene. The CDR3 is 14 amino acids. The V gene's germline CDR1 is ENHRY and CDR2 SYGVKD. The CDR3 sequence: CANRLAGPPETQYF. In nucleotides, the CDR3 is TGTGCCAACCGATTAGCGGGACCTCCCGAAACGCAGTATTTT.

In its sample, this clonotype was seen once. The chain carries TRBV11-2 and TRBJ1-6, with D possibly being TRBD1 (6 bases). The length of the CDR3 is 14 residues. V shed 5 bases and J shed 11 bases, with 16 bases lying between them. The germline gives CDR1 SGHAT, CDR2 FQNNGV. The CDR3 sequence is CASSRGGGRAPLHF. CDR3 sequence (DNA): TGTGCCAGCAGCAGGGGGGGAGGGCGGGCACCCCTCCACTTT.